This T cell receptor beta chain was captured in a study of blood T cell repertoires in COVID-19. Sequencing used immunoSEQ multiplex PCR; TCRdb keeps in-frame clones, though not all of them. The data contain about 290,000 clones, 85% to 90% of them singletons. V lost 1 base and J 2 bases, leaving 7 bases between the germline ends. Germline CDR1 reads SGHDT; CDR2 reads YYEEEE. This CDR3 contains 15 residues. The rearrangement links TRBV5-6 to TRBJ2-6; D might be TRBD2 (6 bases). Material: peripheral blood. The receptor comes from a woman in her twenties or thirties with COVID-19, enrolled during active disease. The CDR3 region is CASSLPGAGANVLTF. Here the CDR3 DNA reads TGTGCCAGCAGCTTGCCGGGGGCTGGGGCCAACGTCCTGACTTTC.